A selection of T cell receptor beta chains follows, all from one sample in a study of blood T cell repertoires in COVID-19. The repertoire was sequenced with immunoSEQ multiplex PCR; TCRdb's copy has only in-frame clones and lacks some. The sample contains 120,000 to 150,000 clones, roughly three quarters of which appear only once. Specimen: peripheral blood. These receptors were collected from a man aged 60 to 75 with acute or convalescent COVID-19. CDR3s include the opening cysteine and the closing phenylalanine or tryptophan. A D gene is named only where the DNA matches it firmly. Some rows mark clone size as missing; the rest say once, few, many or name a class of expanded clone.

abundance: NA; j_gene: TRBJ2-7; v_gene: TRBV5-1; d_gene: TRBD2; CDR3aa: CASSLGGGSSYEQYF; CDR3nt: TGCGCCAGCAGCTTGGGCGGGGGGTCCTCCTACGAGCAGTACTTC
abundance: NA; j_gene: TRBJ2-7; v_gene: TRBV28; d_gene: TRBD2; CDR3aa: CASSSSGRGYEQYF; CDR3nt: TGTGCCAGCAGTTCGTCCGGGAGGGGATACGAGCAGTACTTC
abundance: NA; j_gene: TRBJ1-1; v_gene: TRBV14; d_gene: TRBD1; CDR3aa: CASSQWSGQITEAFF; CDR3nt: TGTGCCAGCAGCCAATGGTCGGGACAGATAACTGAAGCTTTCTTT
abundance: NA; j_gene: TRBJ2-7; v_gene: TRBV2; d_gene: NA; CDR3aa: CASSGSGDSYEQYF; CDR3nt: TGTGCCAGCAGTGGATCAGGGGACTCCTACGAGCAGTACTTC
abundance: NA; j_gene: TRBJ1-1; v_gene: TRBV5-1; d_gene: NA; CDR3aa: CASRPGQNTEAFF; CDR3nt: TGCGCCAGCAGGCCCGGACAGAACACTGAAGCTTTCTTT
abundance: NA; j_gene: TRBJ1-1; v_gene: TRBV5-4; d_gene: TRBD1; CDR3aa: CASSHTGGATEAFF; CDR3nt: TGTGCCAGCAGCCATACAGGGGGCGCTACTGAAGCTTTCTTT
abundance: NA; j_gene: TRBJ2-7; v_gene: TRBV12-3/TRBV12-4; d_gene: NA; CDR3aa: CASSFSGSYEQYF; CDR3nt: TGTGCCAGCAGTTTTAGCGGATCCTACGAGCAGTACTTC
abundance: NA; j_gene: TRBJ1-3; v_gene: TRBV27; d_gene: TRBD1; CDR3aa: CASSLGTGSGNTIYF; CDR3nt: TGTGCCAGCAGTTTAGGGACAGGTTCTGGAAACACCATATATTTT
abundance: NA; j_gene: TRBJ1-6; v_gene: TRBV12-3/TRBV12-4; d_gene: NA; CDR3aa: CASSYSNSPLHF; CDR3nt: TGTGCCAGCAGCTACAGTAATTCACCCCTCCACTTT
abundance: NA; j_gene: TRBJ2-3; v_gene: TRBV7-2; d_gene: TRBD1; CDR3aa: CASSLAPQGSADTQYF; CDR3nt: TGTGCCAGCAGCTTAGCGCCACAGGGGTCCGCAGATACGCAGTATTTT
abundance: NA; j_gene: TRBJ1-2; v_gene: TRBV12-3/TRBV12-4; d_gene: NA; CDR3aa: CASSLGQNYGYTF; CDR3nt: TGTGCCAGCAGTTTGGGGCAGAACTATGGCTACACCTTC
abundance: NA; j_gene: TRBJ2-2; v_gene: TRBV11-2; d_gene: TRBD2; CDR3aa: CASTSGNSGELFF; CDR3nt: TGTGCCAGCACTAGCGGGAATTCCGGGGAGCTGTTTTTT
abundance: NA; j_gene: TRBJ1-2; v_gene: TRBV7-8; d_gene: NA; CDR3aa: CASSSGGGEAYGYTF; CDR3nt: TGTGCCAGCAGCTCCGGAGGGGGGGAGGCCTATGGCTACACCTTC
abundance: few; j_gene: TRBJ2-7; v_gene: TRBV11-3; d_gene: TRBD1; CDR3aa: CASSLSGQSYEQYF; CDR3nt: TGTGCCAGCAGCCTTTCGGGACAGTCCTACGAGCAGTACTTC
abundance: many; j_gene: TRBJ2-5; v_gene: TRBV7-9; d_gene: TRBD1; CDR3aa: CASSSSSGTEKETQYF; CDR3nt: TGTGCCAGCAGCTCTTCGTCCGGGACAGAGAAAGAGACCCAGTACTTC
abundance: NA; j_gene: TRBJ2-3; v_gene: TRBV7-6; d_gene: TRBD1; CDR3aa: CASSLAPGQGNTDTQYF; CDR3nt: TGTGCCAGCAGCTTAGCGCCGGGACAGGGGAACACAGATACGCAGTATTTT
abundance: NA; j_gene: TRBJ2-2; v_gene: TRBV6-5; d_gene: NA; CDR3aa: CASSYDGTGELFF; CDR3nt: TGTGCCAGCAGTTACGACGGGACCGGGGAGCTGTTTTTT
abundance: NA; j_gene: TRBJ2-3; v_gene: TRBV2; d_gene: TRBD2; CDR3aa: CASSEFGGESTDTQYF; CDR3nt: TGTGCCAGCAGTGAATTTGGGGGGGAGAGCACAGATACGCAGTATTTT
abundance: NA; j_gene: TRBJ1-2; v_gene: TRBV28; d_gene: NA; CDR3aa: CASSVSGQPPYGYTF; CDR3nt: TGTGCCAGCAGTGTGTCCGGACAGCCACCCTATGGCTACACCTTC
abundance: NA; j_gene: TRBJ2-7; v_gene: TRBV9; d_gene: TRBD2; CDR3aa: CASSLAGGPYEQYF; CDR3nt: TGTGCCAGCAGTCTAGCGGGCGGACCCTACGAGCAGTACTTC
abundance: NA; j_gene: TRBJ2-7; v_gene: TRBV24-1; d_gene: NA; CDR3aa: CATSDQGYEQYF; CDR3nt: TGTGCCACCAGTGACCAGGGTTACGAGCAGTACTTC
abundance: NA; j_gene: TRBJ2-3; v_gene: TRBV27; d_gene: TRBD2; CDR3aa: CASSLNPGLAGPWLRSGDTQYF; CDR3nt: TGTGCCAGCAGTTTAAACCCGGGACTAGCGGGTCCATGGCTCCGGTCGGGGGATACGCAGTATTTT
abundance: many; j_gene: TRBJ2-2; v_gene: TRBV5-1; d_gene: TRBD1; CDR3aa: CASIPEGGAGTGELFF; CDR3nt: TGCGCCAGCATCCCCGAAGGGGGCGCGGGCACCGGGGAGCTGTTTTTT
abundance: few; j_gene: TRBJ1-1; v_gene: TRBV27; d_gene: TRBD1; CDR3aa: CASGTGFTEAFF; CDR3nt: TGTGCCAGCGGGACAGGGTTCACTGAAGCTTTCTTT